These 31 T cell receptor beta chains originate from one sample sequenced in a study of CD8 T cells in ankylosing spondylitis. TCRdb redid the calling of the 5' RACE reads with MiXCR, one entry per CDR3 protein. The table includes 340,000 or so distinct CDR3 sequences, roughly 14% detected once. The sample consisted of blood, either unsorted or a sorted T cell fraction (not recorded which). Every receptor here comes from a male donor with ankylosing spondylitis or in good health (not recorded which).

The rearrangement links TRBV20-1 to TRBJ2-1; D might be TRBD1 (5 bases). The CDR3 loop spans 11 amino acids. The germline V gene encodes CDR1 DFQATT and CDR2 SNEGSKA (reference sequence). Trimming cost V 7 bases and J 3 bases, with 7 bases left between them. The CDR3 bases are TGCAGTGGACAGATCTACAATGAGCAGTTCTTC. This codes for CSGQIYNEQFF.

This clonotype was observed a handful of times. This rearrangement joins TRBV12-5 to TRBJ2-3; maybe TRBD1 (5 bases). The ends were cut back, 5 bases at V and 1 base at J, with 13 bases in the middle. The CDR3 extends over 15 amino acids. The germline V gene has CDR1 LGHNT and CDR2 FRNRAP. The CDR3 region has the DNA TGTGCTAGTGGTGCACAGGTACGGGGCACAGATACGCAGTATTTT. It codes for CASGAQVRGTDTQYF.

The chain couples TRBV5-1 to TRBJ2-7, with 11 bases that match TRBD1. The germline gives CDR1 SGHRS, CDR2 YFSETQ. The CDR3 length is 15 residues. The trim removed 4 bases at V and 6 bases at J, leaving 9 bases unmatched. As DNA, the CDR3 is TGCGCCAGCAGCAGCCTCTTTGGGACAGGGGGCGAGCAGTACTTC. Protein: CASSSLFGTGGEQYF.

This clonotype was seen a few times. The chain couples TRBV6-5 to TRBJ2-3; 11 bases fit TRBD2. V shed 2 bases and J 6 bases; nucleotides not matched to a gene: 10. The CDR3 loop spans 17 amino acids. Germline assignment: CDR1 MNHEY and CDR2 SVGAGI. The CDR3, as DNA: TGTGCCAGCAGTTACACTATAGCGGGAGGGCCAAAGGATACGCAGTATTTT. Translation gives CASSYTIAGGPKDTQYF.

This rearrangement joins TRBV7-8 to TRBJ2-3; D unresolved. This CDR3 is 16 amino acids long. The germline CDR1 and CDR2 sequences are SGHVS and FQNEAQ. V was pared by 4 bases and J by 6 bases, with 20 bases between. The CDR3 bases are TGTGCCAGCAGCTCGGGTCATCCTGGAATTCGGGATACGCAGTATTTT. Protein product: CASSSGHPGIRDTQYF.

The chain links TRBV7-2 to TRBJ1-5; possible D gene TRBD1, 5 bases. The CDR3 spans 15 residues. Germline V gene sequence: CDR1 SGHTA, CDR2 FQGNSA. The V gene lost 1 base and the J gene lost 6 bases, with 13 bases spanning the gap. The CDR3 here is CASSLGGPGPQPQHF. In DNA, the CDR3 is TGTGCCAGCAGCTTAGGAGGGCCAGGGCCTCAGCCCCAGCATTTT.

As regards this clonotype: Without the conserved terminal phenylalanine or tryptophan, this CDR3 likely stems from a read error. This chain uses TRBV2 with TRBJ1-5; D possibly corresponds to TRBD1 (5 bases). The CDR3 totals 14 residues. Germline V CDR1 and CDR2: SNHLY, FYNNEI. V lost 6 bases and J 4 bases, leaving 13 bases between the germline ends. CDR3 nucleotide sequence: TGTGCCAGCAGCTCGGGGGTCCTGAATCAGCCCCAGCATTTA. This sequence encodes CASSSGVLNQPQHL.

This clonotype was counted a few times. The V call is TRBV15, the J call TRBJ1-2; no clear D. The CDR3 runs to 11 residues. The V end lost 0 bases, the J end lost 14 bases, and 10 bases lay between the germline ends. Germline assignment: CDR1 LNHNV and CDR2 YYDKDF (reference sequence). In nucleotides, the CDR3 is TGTGCCACCAGCAGAGACGGTGAAGGGACCTTC. Amino acid sequence: CATSRDGEGTF.

The chain is built from TRBV20-1 and TRBJ2-1, with TRBD2 matching 11 bases. Germline V gene sequence: CDR1 DFQATT, CDR2 SNEGSKA (reference sequence). Trimming took 2 bases from V and 14 from J; bases not matched to a gene: 11. The CDR3 is made up of 14 amino acids. This CDR3 reads CSARSVIAGGREFF. The CDR3 DNA follows: TGCAGTGCTAGATCTGTCATAGCGGGAGGGAGGGAGTTCTTC.

There are a few counts of this clonotype. The chain carries TRBV20-1 and TRBJ2-5, with D possibly called TRBD1 or TRBD2 (5 bases each). V was trimmed by 0 bases and J by 2 bases, leaving 10 bases between them. CDR1 is DFQATT, CDR2 SNEGSKA, per germline (reference sequence). The length of the CDR3 is 14 residues. The CDR3 sequence is CSAREGVRQETQYF. The CDR3 bases are TGCAGTGCTAGAGAGGGGGTCAGGCAAGAGACCCAGTACTTC.

There are a few counts of this clonotype. This chain links TRBV7-9 with TRBJ2-1, with TRBD2 matching over 10 bases. V trimming: 5 bases; J trimming: 10 bases; junction bases outside the gene matches: 11. The germline CDR1 and CDR2 sequences are SEHNR and FQNEAQ (reference sequence). The CDR3 has 15 amino acids. The DNA for the CDR3 is TGTGCCAGCAGCCAGACCCCTCTAGCGGGGGCCGAGCAGTTCTTC. It specifies CASSQTPLAGAEQFF.

The V gene is TRBV4-1, the J gene TRBJ1-1; D uncertain. V was clipped by 4 bases and J by 10 bases, with 16 bases between them. Germline V gives CDR1 MGHRA, CDR2 YSYEKL. The CDR3 has 13 amino acids. The CDR3 sequence is CASSPDAGRRAFF. In DNA form, the CDR3 reads TGCGCCAGCAGCCCTGACGCCGGGAGAAGAGCTTTCTTT.

This clonotype was picked up a small number of times. The DNA is omitted, as the CDR3 cannot be located on it reliably, and the CDR3 follows TCRdb's listing. The chain uses TRBV5-1 and TRBJ1-6; the DNA was not used to check the table's D call, TRBD1. Germline assignment: CDR1 SGHRS and CDR2 YFSETQ. Counting both end residues, the CDR3 totals 16 amino acids. The CDR3: CASSFGSGGRYSPLHF.

The V call is TRBV6-6, the J call TRBJ2-7, with D perhaps matching TRBD1 (6 bases). CDR3 length: 13 residues. CDR1 MNHNY and CDR2 SVGAGI come from the germline V gene (reference sequence). Trimming left V 4 bases short and J 3 bases short, with 10 bases between. Written as DNA, the CDR3 is TGTGCCAGCAGTTCGACAGGAGGCTACGAGCAGTACTTC. Encoded protein: CASSSTGGYEQYF.

This clonotype was observed at least ten times. V usage is TRBV14 and J usage is TRBJ1-2; D not resolved. V shed 0 bases and J shed 4 bases, with 6 bases lying between them. The CDR3 totals 13 residues. In germline, CDR1 is SGHDN, CDR2 FVKESK. The CDR3 sequence: CASSQETAYGYTF. In DNA, the CDR3 is TGTGCCAGCAGCCAAGAAACAGCCTATGGCTACACCTTC. The full variable domain, rest sourced from reference TRBV14 and TRBJ1-2, is EAGVTQFPSHSVIEKGQTVTLRCDPISGHDNLYWYRRVMGKEIKFLLHFVKESKQDESGMPNNRFLAERTGGTYSTLKVQPAELEDSGVYFCASSQETAYGYTFGSGTRLTVV.

The chain employs TRBV11-3 and TRBJ2-7; 7 nucleotides align to TRBD1. Losses at the gene ends were 4 bases for V and 5 bases for J; bases not matched to a gene: 5. CDR1 is SGHNT and CDR2 is YENEEA in the germline V gene. The length of the CDR3 is 13 residues. The DNA of the CDR3 is TGTGCCAGCAGCTCAGACAGGGAAAACGAGCAGTACTTC. It specifies CASSSDRENEQYF.

At least ten counts were recorded for this clonotype. V usage is TRBV12-3 or TRBV12-4 and J usage is TRBJ1-1; D is ambiguous. Deletions cut 6 bases from V and 5 bases from J, with 10 bases between. This CDR3 is built from 12 residues. The CDR3 DNA is TGTGCCAGCAGGTCTTTGGGAACTGAAGCTTTCTTT. Translation gives CASRSLGTEAFF.

The chain has TRBV3-1 and TRBJ2-5; 12 bases are a match to TRBD2. Trimming at V came to 0 bases and at J to 3 bases, leaving 2 bases not matched to a gene. Germline V CDR1 and CDR2: LGHDT, YNNKEL (reference sequence). The CDR3 spans 16 residues. CDR3 sequence: CASSQDASGGEETQYF. The CDR3 coding sequence is TGTGCCAGCAGCCAAGATGCTAGCGGGGGGGAAGAGACCCAGTACTTC.

V gene TRBV5-1 combines with J gene TRBJ1-1; TRBD1 matches at 7 bases. CDR1 is SGHRS and CDR2 is YFSETQ in the germline V gene. The CDR3 extends over 15 amino acids. Trimming removed 7 bases from V and 0 bases from J; junction bases left unmatched: 9. CDR3: CASATGAGMNTEAFF. The CDR3 bases are TGCGCCAGCGCAACAGGGGCAGGGATGAACACTGAAGCTTTCTTT. The entire variable domain, with the rest obtained from reference TRBV5-1 and TRBJ1-1, is as follows: KAGVTQTPRYLIKTRGQQVTLSCSPISGHRSVSWYQQTPGQGLQFLFEYFSETQRNKGNFPGRFSGRQFSNSRSEMNVSTLELGDSALYLCASATGAGMNTEAFFGQGTRLTVV.

The chain combines TRBV24-1 with TRBJ2-3; D is perhaps TRBD1 (5 bases). V was clipped by 4 bases and J by 3 bases, with 16 bases between them. Germline lookup yields CDR1 KGHDR and CDR2 SFDVKD. CDR3 length: 16 amino acids. CDR3 in amino acids: CATSDPNTAGTDTQYF. In DNA form, the CDR3 reads TGTGCCACCAGTGACCCCAACACGGCAGGGACAGATACGCAGTATTTT.

At least ten counts were recorded for this clonotype. The J gene is TRBJ1-5, the V gene TRBV15; D might be TRBD1 (5 bases). Looked up from germline, CDR1 is LNHNV and CDR2 is YYDKDF (reference sequence). V lost 0 bases and J 0 bases, leaving 6 bases between the germline ends. This CDR3 has 15 residues. The CDR3 protein is CATSRDTGSNQPQHF. As DNA, the CDR3 is TGTGCCACCAGCAGAGATACAGGTAGCAATCAGCCCCAGCATTTT.

The rearrangement joins TRBV5-1 to TRBJ2-7; 10 positions agree with TRBD2. The CDR3 spans 15 residues. In germline, CDR1 is SGHRS, CDR2 YFSETQ. V was pared by 5 bases and J by 3 bases, with 8 bases of the junction left unmatched. CDR3 loop: CASSLGASGSYEQYF. The DNA of the CDR3 is TGCGCCAGCAGTTTAGGGGCTAGCGGGAGCTACGAGCAGTACTTC.

This clonotype was counted many times. J is TRBJ2-3 and V is TRBV28; D might be TRBD1 (5 bases). Germline V gives CDR1 MDHEN, CDR2 SYDVKM. This CDR3 region has 13 residues. V lost 7 bases to trimming and J lost 2 bases, with 10 bases between them. The CDR3 loop is CASTLTVTDTQYF. The CDR3 bases are TGTGCCAGCACCCTGACAGTCACAGATACGCAGTATTTT.

This clonotype was seen only a few times. The chain employs TRBV12-3 or TRBV12-4 and TRBJ1-4; D is uncertain. The V and J ends lost 7 bases and 3 bases respectively, with 9 bases between them. This CDR3 has 13 amino acids. CDR3 nucleotides: TGTGCCAGCACCGCGATTCCTAATGAAAAACTGTTTTTT. Amino acids: CASTAIPNEKLFF.

The chain joins TRBV30 to TRBJ2-3, with a possible D match to TRBD1 (7 bases). Trimming stripped 2 bases from V and 5 bases from J, with 14 bases between. The length of the CDR3 is 14 residues. Germline lookup yields CDR1 GTSNPN and CDR2 SVGIG (reference sequence). The CDR3 sequence is CAWSKGQGGDTQYF. In nucleotides, the CDR3 is TGTGCCTGGAGTAAAGGGCAGGGGGGAGATACGCAGTATTTT.

This clonotype was seen a handful of times. The V call is TRBV5-1, the J call TRBJ2-3, with 14 bases fitting TRBD2. The junction had 10 bases not matched to a gene; V was cut back by 4 bases and J by 6 bases. There are 17 residues in the CDR3. CDR1 and CDR2 from the germline V gene are SGHRS and YFSETQ. The CDR3 DNA is TGCGCCAGCAGCCAAAGACCGGGACTAGCGGGAGCCGATACGCAGTATTTT. This sequence encodes CASSQRPGLAGADTQYF. Based on the CDR3 plus reference TRBV5-1 and TRBJ2-3, the full variable domain is KAGVTQTPRYLIKTRGQQVTLSCSPISGHRSVSWYQQTPGQGLQFLFEYFSETQRNKGNFPGRFSGRQFSNSRSEMNVSTLELGDSALYLCASSQRPGLAGADTQYFGPGTRLTVL.

This chain uses TRBV9 with TRBJ1-5, with D unclear. Germline V lookup: CDR1 SGDLS, CDR2 YYNGEE. This CDR3 spans 15 amino acids. Between the trimmed V and J ends, which lost 0 bases and 1 base, there was a span of 8 bases. CDR3 DNA: TGTGCCAGCAGCGTAGGGCAGTCAAGCAATCAGCCCCAGCATTTT. This sequence encodes CASSVGQSSNQPQHF.

V and J are TRBV6-1 and TRBJ2-1, with TRBD2 as a possible D gene (5 bases). This CDR3 comprises 16 residues. Germline CDR1 MNHNS, CDR2 SASEGT. V lost 6 bases, J lost 1 base, and 16 bases lay in between. CDR3 nucleotide sequence: TGTGCCAGCAGCTCCTTAGGGAGCCTGTCCTACAATGAGCAGTTCTTC. This encodes CASSSLGSLSYNEQFF.

The chain recombines TRBV12-3 or TRBV12-4 with TRBJ1-5; no clear D. The germline V and J ends were trimmed by 1 base and 9 bases, with 13 bases remaining between them. This CDR3 has 14 residues. CDR3 sequence: CASSLGDGLLPQHF. The CDR3 DNA reads as TGTGCCAGCAGTTTAGGCGACGGACTGTTGCCCCAGCATTTT.

This clonotype was picked up a small number of times. This sequence joins TRBV5-1 and TRBJ2-1, with 10 bases lining up with TRBD2. The CDR3 consists of 16 residues. V dropped 3 bases and J dropped 3; count of bases not matched to a gene: 6. The germline V gene has CDR1 SGHRS and CDR2 YFSETQ. The CDR3 nucleotides read TGCGCCAGCAGCTCATGGACTAGCGGTATCTACAATGAGCAGTTCTTC. This encodes CASSSWTSGIYNEQFF.

The genes are TRBV18 and TRBJ2-3; 10 nucleotides agree with TRBD2. The trim removed 3 bases at V and 15 bases at J, leaving 15 bases unmatched. The CDR3 has 15 amino acids. Germline values: CDR1 KGHSH, CDR2 LQKENI. CDR3 sequence (DNA): TGTGCCAGCTCACCGCTCCCCCCCGTAGCGGGGGGCTTCTATTTT. Its translation: CASSPLPPVAGGFYF. Combining the CDR3 with reference TRBV18 and TRBJ2-3 gives the whole variable domain NAGVMQNPRHLVRRRGQEARLRCSPMKGHSHVYWYRQLPEEGLKFMVYLQKENIIDESGMPKERFSAEFPKEGPSILRIQQVVRGDSAAYFCASSPLPPVAGGFYFGPGTRLTVL.